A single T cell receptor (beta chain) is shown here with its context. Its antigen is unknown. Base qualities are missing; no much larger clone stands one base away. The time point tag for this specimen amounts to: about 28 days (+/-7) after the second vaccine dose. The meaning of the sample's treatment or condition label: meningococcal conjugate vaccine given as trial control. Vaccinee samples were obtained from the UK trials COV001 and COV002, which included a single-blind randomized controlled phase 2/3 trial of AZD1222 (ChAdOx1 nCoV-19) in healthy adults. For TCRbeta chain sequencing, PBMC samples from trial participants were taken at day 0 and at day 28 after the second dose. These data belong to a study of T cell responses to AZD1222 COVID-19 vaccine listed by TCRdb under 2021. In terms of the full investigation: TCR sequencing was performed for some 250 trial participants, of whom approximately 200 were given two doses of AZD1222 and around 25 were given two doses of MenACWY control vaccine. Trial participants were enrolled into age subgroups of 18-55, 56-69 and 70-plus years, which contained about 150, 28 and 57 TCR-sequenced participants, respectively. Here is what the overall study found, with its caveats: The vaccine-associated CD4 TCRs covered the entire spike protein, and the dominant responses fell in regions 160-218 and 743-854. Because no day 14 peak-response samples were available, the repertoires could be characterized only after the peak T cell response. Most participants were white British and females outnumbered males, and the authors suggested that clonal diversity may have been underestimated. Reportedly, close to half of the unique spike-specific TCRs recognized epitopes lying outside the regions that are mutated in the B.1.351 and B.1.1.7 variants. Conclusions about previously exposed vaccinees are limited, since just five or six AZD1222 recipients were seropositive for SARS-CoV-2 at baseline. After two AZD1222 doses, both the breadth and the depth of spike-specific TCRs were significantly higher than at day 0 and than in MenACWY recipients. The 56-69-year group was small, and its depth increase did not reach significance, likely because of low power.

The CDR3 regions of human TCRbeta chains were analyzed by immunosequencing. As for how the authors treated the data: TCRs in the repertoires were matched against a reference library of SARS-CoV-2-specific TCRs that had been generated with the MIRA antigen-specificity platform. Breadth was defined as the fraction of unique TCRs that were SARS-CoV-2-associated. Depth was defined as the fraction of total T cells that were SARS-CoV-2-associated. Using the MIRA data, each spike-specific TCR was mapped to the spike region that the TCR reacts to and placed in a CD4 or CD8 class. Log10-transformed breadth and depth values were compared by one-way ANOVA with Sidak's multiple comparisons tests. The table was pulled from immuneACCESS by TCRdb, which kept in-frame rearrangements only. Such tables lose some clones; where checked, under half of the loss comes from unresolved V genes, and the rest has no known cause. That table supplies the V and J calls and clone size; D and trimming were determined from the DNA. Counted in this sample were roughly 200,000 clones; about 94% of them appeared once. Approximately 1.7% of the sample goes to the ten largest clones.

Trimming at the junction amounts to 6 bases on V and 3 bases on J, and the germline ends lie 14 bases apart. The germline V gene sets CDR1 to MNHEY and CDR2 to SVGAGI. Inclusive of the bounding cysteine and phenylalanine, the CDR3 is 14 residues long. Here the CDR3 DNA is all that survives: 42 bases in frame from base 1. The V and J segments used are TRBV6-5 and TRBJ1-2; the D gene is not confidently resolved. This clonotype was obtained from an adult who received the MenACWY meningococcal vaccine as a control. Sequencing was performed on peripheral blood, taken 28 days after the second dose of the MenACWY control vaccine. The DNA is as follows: TGTGCCAGCAGGCCATCGACTTGGGACTATGGCTACACCTTC. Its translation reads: CASRPSTWDYGYTF.